Listed below are T cell receptor beta chains from one sample, sequenced in a study of molecular identifiers for immune sequencing clone quantification. A single record per CDR3 protein comes from TCRdb applying MiXCR to the PCR reads. Here the sample spans about 320,000 distinct CDR3 sequences, 20% to 25% being singletons. Material: naive CD8+ T cells from blood, with Jurkat cell RNA spiked in. The receptors were sampled from a human donor in good health. Some libraries in this study had Jurkat cell RNA spiked in. Both conserved end residues are part of each CDR3. Fields, in order: CDR3 length, clone size, V gene, D gene, J gene, CDR3 DNA, CDR3 protein. D genes are given only for firm matches. Clone size is shown for a subset of rows, as once, few, many or a class of expanded clone.

15,few,TRBV2,.,TRBJ1-4,TGTGCCAGCAGTTCACACAGGGAGGTGGATGAAAAACTGTTTTTT,CASSSHREVDEKLFF
11,many,TRBV12-3/TRBV12-4,.,TRBJ2-3,TGTGCCAGCAGTCCCAGATTTGCGCAGTATTTT,CASSPRFAQYF
15,.,TRBV3-1,.,TRBJ2-7,TGTGCCAGCAGCCAAGATAAAGGGCAGTTTCACGAGCAGTACTTC,CASSQDKGQFHEQYF
15,many,TRBV12-3/TRBV12-4,.,TRBJ1-1,TGTGCCAGCAGTTCCAGCGTGGACGTTTGGACTGAAGCTTTCTTT,CASSSSVDVWTEAFF
13,many,TRBV7-2,.,TRBJ1-1,TGTGCCAGCAGTTATATAAAGGGAACTGAAGCTTTCTTT,CASSYIKGTEAFF
15,many,TRBV28,TRBD1,TRBJ2-7,TGTGCCAGCAGTCTAGGACAGGGCAACGGGTACGAGCAGTACTTC,CASSLGQGNGYEQYF
14,many,TRBV9,TRBD1,TRBJ1-2,TGTGCCAGCAGCGTAGAGTCAGGGGGTGGAGGCTACACCTTC,CASSVESGGGGYTF
17,.,TRBV9,.,TRBJ2-2,TGTGCCAGCAGCGTTGATCCCGGGACTCGAAACACCGGGGAGCTGTTTTTT,CASSVDPGTRNTGELFF
15,.,TRBV12-3/TRBV12-4,TRBD1,TRBJ1-1,TGTGCCAGCACAAGGACAGGCGGCAGGAACACTGAAGCTTTCTTT,CASTRTGGRNTEAFF
13,many,TRBV5-1,TRBD1,TRBJ2-3,TGCGCCAGCAGGCCCCAGGGGGCAGATACGCAGTATTTT,CASRPQGADTQYF
15,many,TRBV2,.,TRBJ1-6,TGTGCCAGCAATATCGCGCCCAGCATTAATTCACCCCTCCACTTT,CASNIAPSINSPLHF
14,.,TRBV27,.,TRBJ2-7,TGTGCCAGCAGTTACCGTGGGACCGTGTACAAGCAGTACTTC,CASSYRGTVYKQYF
17,once,TRBV6-5,TRBD1,TRBJ2-6,TGTGCCAGCAGTTACGGGACAGGGGGTGGTGGGGCCAACGTCCTGACTTTC,CASSYGTGGGGANVLTF
12,many,TRBV29-1,.,TRBJ2-3,TGCAGCGTTCTTGGCAGCACAGATACGCAGTATTTT,CSVLGSTDTQYF
14,many,TRBV14,.,TRBJ1-2,TGTGCCAGCAGCCAAGAAGCCAGGCACTATGGCTACACCTTC,CASSQEARHYGYTF
16,many,TRBV5-6,.,TRBJ1-3,TGTGCCAGCAGCCAGGAACAGGGAGGGTCTGGAAACACCATATATTTT,CASSQEQGGSGNTIYF
14,many,TRBV12-3/TRBV12-4,TRBD2,TRBJ2-7,TGTGCCAGCAGGACTAGCGGGGGCTCCTACGAGCAGTACTTC,CASRTSGGSYEQYF
15,many,TRBV4-3,.,TRBJ2-3,TGCGCCAGCAGCCAAGATTGGGCAATGCTGGATACGCAGTATTTT,CASSQDWAMLDTQYF
15,few,TRBV6-5,.,TRBJ2-5,TGTGCCAGCAGTCGCAGGGGCTCGAGCCAAGAGACCCAGTACTTC,CASSRRGSSQETQYF
15,few,TRBV16,.,TRBJ2-6,TGTGCCAGCAGCCAAGTCACATTAACGGCCAACGTCCTGACTTTC,CASSQVTLTANVLTF
14,many,TRBV5-1,TRBD2,TRBJ2-4,TGCGCCAGCAGCTCCCCGATGGGAGGGAACATTCAGTACTTC,CASSSPMGGNIQYF
14,many,TRBV5-6,.,TRBJ2-1,TGTGCCAGCAGCTTCGCTCAGCTCTCCAATGAGCAGTTCTTC,CASSFAQLSNEQFF
16,few,TRBV20-1,TRBD2,TRBJ2-7,TGCAGTGCTCCCCTTCCGGGACTAGCGGGAGACTACGAGCAGTACTTC,CSAPLPGLAGDYEQYF